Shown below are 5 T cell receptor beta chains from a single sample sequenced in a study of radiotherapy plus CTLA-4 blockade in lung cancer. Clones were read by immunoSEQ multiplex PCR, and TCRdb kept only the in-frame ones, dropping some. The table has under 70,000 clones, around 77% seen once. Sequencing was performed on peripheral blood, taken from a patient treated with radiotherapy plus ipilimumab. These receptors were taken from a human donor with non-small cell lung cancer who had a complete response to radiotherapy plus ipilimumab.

The CDR3 coding sequence is TGTGCCTGGAACTCCGGGACAGCGAATGAAAAACTGTTTTTT. Residues: CAWNSGTANEKLFF. The J gene is TRBJ1-4, the V gene TRBV30; 7 nucleotides agree with TRBD1. With V trimmed by 4 bases and J by 5 bases, 7 bases remained unmatched. Germline V gene data show CDR1 as GTSNPN and CDR2 as SVGIG (reference sequence). This CDR3 has 14 amino acids.

CDR3 residues: CASSSPLDQGQFF. CDR3 DNA: TGTGCCAGCAGCTCTCCTCTCGATCAGGGGCAGTTCTTC. The rearrangement joins TRBV7-2 to TRBJ2-1; tentative D call: TRBD1 (5 bases). The CDR3 is made up of 13 amino acids. The V and J ends lost 4 bases and 12 bases respectively, with 16 bases between them. In germline, CDR1 is SGHTA, CDR2 FQGNSA.

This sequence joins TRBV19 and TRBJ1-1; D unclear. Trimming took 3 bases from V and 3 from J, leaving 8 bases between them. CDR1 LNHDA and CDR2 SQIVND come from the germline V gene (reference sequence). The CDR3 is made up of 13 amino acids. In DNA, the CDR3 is TGTGCCAGTAGTATCCGCGGGTACACTGAAGCTTTCTTT. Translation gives CASSIRGYTEAFF.

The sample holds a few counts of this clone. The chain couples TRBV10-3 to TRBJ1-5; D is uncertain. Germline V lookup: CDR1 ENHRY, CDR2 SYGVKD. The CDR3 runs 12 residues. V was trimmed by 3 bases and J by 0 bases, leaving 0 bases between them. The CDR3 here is CAISDSNQPQHF. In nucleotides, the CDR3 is TGTGCCATCAGTGATAGCAATCAGCCCCAGCATTTT.

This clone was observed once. The CDR3 protein is CASSPDKFGEKLFF. CDR3 bases: TGTGCCAGTAGCCCCGACAAATTTGGGGAAAAACTGTTTTTT. The chain links TRBV19 to TRBJ1-4; D ambiguous. Germline V gives CDR1 LNHDA, CDR2 SQIVND (reference sequence). The germline V and J ends were trimmed by 6 bases and 8 bases, with 16 bases remaining between them. The CDR3 runs to 14 residues. The whole variable domain, filled in from reference TRBV19 and TRBJ1-4, reads DGGITQSPKYLFRKEGQNVTLSCEQNLNHDAMYWYRQDPGQGLRLIYYSQIVNDFQKGDIAEGYSVSREKKESFPLTVTSAQKNPTAFYLCASSPDKFGEKLFFGSGTQLSVL.